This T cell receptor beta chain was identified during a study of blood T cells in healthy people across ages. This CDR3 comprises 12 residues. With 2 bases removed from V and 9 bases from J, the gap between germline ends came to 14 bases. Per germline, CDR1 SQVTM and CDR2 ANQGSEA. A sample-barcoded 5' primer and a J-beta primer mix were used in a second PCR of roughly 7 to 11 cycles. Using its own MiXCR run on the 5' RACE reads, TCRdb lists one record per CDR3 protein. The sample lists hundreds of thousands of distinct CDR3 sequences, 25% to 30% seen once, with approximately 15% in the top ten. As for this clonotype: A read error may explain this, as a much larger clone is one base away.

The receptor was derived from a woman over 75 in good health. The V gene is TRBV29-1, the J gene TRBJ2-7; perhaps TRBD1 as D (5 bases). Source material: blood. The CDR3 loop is CSVEQDTCGQYF. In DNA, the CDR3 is TGCAGCGTTGAACAGGACACGTGCGGGCAGTACTTC.